Below, 10 T cell receptor beta chains from the same sample are listed, as sequenced in a study of cytomegalovirus exposure and HLA in healthy donors. Measured with immunoSEQ multiplex PCR; TCRdb has only the in-frame clones, and not every one. The repertoire includes some 130,000 clones, approximately 85% of them detected once, and approximately 1.4% sits in the top ten. The sequenced material came from PBMCs. These receptors all stem from a woman in her twenties or thirties in good health and CMV-seronegative.

V and J are TRBV15 and TRBJ2-4, with D hard to call. V lost 0 bases to trimming and J lost 0 bases, with 6 bases between them. Germline CDR1 LNHNV, CDR2 YYDKDF (reference sequence). This CDR3 spans 15 amino acids. The CDR3 spells CATSRDLVAKNIQYF. Here the CDR3 DNA reads TGTGCCACCAGCAGAGATCTTGTAGCCAAAAACATTCAGTACTTC.

V is TRBV5-5 and J is TRBJ2-7; D is perhaps TRBD2 (6 bases). CDR1 is SGHKS, CDR2 YYEKEE, per germline (reference sequence). This CDR3 has 15 residues. V was cut by 4 bases and J by 4 bases, with 18 bases left in between. The CDR3 DNA follows: TGTGCCAGCAGCCTGGGTCCGGGGGAAAGGTACGAGCAGTACTTC. Protein: CASSLGPGERYEQYF.

Only one count was recorded for this clone. This chain joins TRBV5-1 and TRBJ2-3; D may be TRBD2 (7 bases). Germline V CDR1 and CDR2: SGHRS, YFSETQ. Trimming left V 0 bases short and J 2 bases short, with 10 bases between. CDR3 length: 15 residues. The DNA for the CDR3 is TGCGCCAGCAGCTTGGACGGGGGGCCCACAGATACGCAGTATTTT. Translated, it gives CASSLDGGPTDTQYF.

This chain connects TRBV4-2 to TRBJ1-4; 7 bases map to TRBD1. Germline V CDR1 and CDR2: LGHNA, YNFKEQ. Trimming cost V 4 bases and J 8 bases; bases outside gene matches: 7. CDR3 length equals 14 residues. The CDR3 coding sequence is TGTGCCAGCAGCCGAGGGGACAGTGACGAAAAACTGTTTTTT. Protein sequence: CASSRGDSDEKLFF.

V and J are TRBV28 and TRBJ1-5; tentatively, D is TRBD1 (6 bases). Germline loops: CDR1 MDHEN, CDR2 SYDVKM. The CDR3 covers 15 residues. Trimming took off 7 bases at V and 3 bases at J, with 16 bases between the two ends. CDR3 coding DNA: TGTGCCAGCACCCAAGGGGGACACGACAATCAGCCCCAGCATTTT. Encoded protein: CASTQGGHDNQPQHF.

The J gene is TRBJ1-2, the V gene TRBV6-1; D is ambiguous. The CDR3 has 12 residues. V was trimmed by 1 base and J by 5 bases, leaving 5 bases between them. Germline CDR1 reads MNHNS; CDR2 reads SASEGT. The CDR3 loop is CASSEVAYGYTF. The CDR3 nucleotides read TGTGCCAGCAGTGAAGTGGCTTATGGCTACACCTTC.

This clone was found a few times. This chain joins TRBV15 and TRBJ2-1, with D unclear. The V gene lost 0 bases and the J gene lost 7 bases, with 7 bases spanning the gap. The CDR3 covers 13 residues. CDR1 and CDR2 from the germline V gene are LNHNV and YYDKDF (reference sequence). CDR3 protein: CATSRDPGNEQFF. The CDR3 nucleotides are TGTGCCACCAGCAGAGATCCCGGGAATGAGCAGTTCTTC.

The chain couples TRBV28 to TRBJ1-1, with D maybe TRBD1 (5 bases). V was clipped by 4 bases and J by 5 bases, with 14 bases between them. The V gene's germline CDR1 is MDHEN and CDR2 SYDVKM. The CDR3 is 14 residues long. CDR3: CASSSGSSLTEAFF. CDR3 nucleotide sequence: TGTGCCAGCAGTTCAGGGTCGAGCTTGACTGAAGCTTTCTTT. The whole variable domain, filled in from reference TRBV28 and TRBJ1-1, reads DVKVTQSSRYLVKRTGEKVFLECVQDMDHENMFWYRQDPGLGLRLIYFSYDVKMKEKGDIPEGYSVSREKKERFSLILESASTNQTSMYLCASSSGSSLTEAFFGQGTRLTVV.

This chain joins TRBV7-3 and TRBJ2-1; 9 bases are a match to TRBD2. The germline V gene has CDR1 SGHTA and CDR2 FQGTGA. With V trimmed by 4 bases and J by 7 bases, 11 bases remained unmatched. The CDR3 totals 16 residues. CDR3 DNA sequence: TGTGCCAGCAGCTCAGAGGGAGCGGGGGGTAGGAATGAGCAGTTCTTC. Amino acid sequence: CASSSEGAGGRNEQFF.

The genes are TRBV7-2 and TRBJ1-5, with 8 bases fitting TRBD1. Germline V gene sequence: CDR1 SGHTA, CDR2 FQGNSA. The CDR3 length is 15 residues. Trimming at V came to 5 bases and at J to 6 bases, leaving 9 bases not matched to a gene. The CDR3 nucleotides are TGTGCCAGCAGCGTATCGACCGGGACAGGTCAGCCCCAGCATTTT. As protein: CASSVSTGTGQPQHF.